Sequencing of this TCR beta chain was carried out in a study of somatic mutations in cytotoxic T cells in rheumatoid arthritis. Measured with immunoSEQ multiplex PCR; TCRdb has only the in-frame clones, and not every one. The data show 6,500 to 7,500 clones, around 90% seen once. Trimming pared 5 bases from V and 0 bases from J, leaving 11 bases between. The germline V gene encodes CDR1 SGHAT and CDR2 FQNNGV. CDR3 length: 16 amino acids. The gene calls are TRBV11-2 and TRBJ2-6, with D unresolved. This TCR derives from a man in his forties or fifties with rheumatoid arthritis. What was sequenced was CD8+ T cells sorted from blood. CDR3 sequence reads: CASSAVVSSGANVLTF. In DNA, the CDR3 is TGTGCCAGCAGCGCCGTTGTTAGCTCTGGGGCCAACGTCCTGACTTTC.